What follows are 9 T cell receptor delta chains derived from one specimen sequenced in a study of gamma-delta T cells after stem cell transplantation. TCRdb fed the RT-PCR reads into CATT to redo clone calling. The repertoire includes over a thousand delta-chain clones, about 2.5% of them detected once, and roughly 50% sits in the top ten. The sample consisted of gamma-delta T cells. The source of these receptors is a human donor. It is not recorded whose cells these are; they may come from a transplant donor.

Points on this clone: It differs at one base from a far larger clone, so likely a read error. The chain joins TRDV2 to TRDJ1, with TRDD3 as a possible D gene (6 bases). The germline V and J ends were trimmed by 3 bases and 4 bases, with 20 bases remaining between them. Germline CDR1 GEAIGNYY, CDR2 EKD. The CDR3 length is 16 residues. The CDR3 spells CACDLVGGRGNDKLIF. The DNA of the CDR3 is TGTGCCTGTGACCTCGTGGGTGGGCGGGGGAACGATAAACTCATCTTT.

Notes on this clone: It is likely a read error: a sequence one base away is far more abundant. Within the sample, other DNA sequences also encode this same CDR3. The chain couples TRDV1 to TRDJ1; TRDD2 is a possible D gene (5 bases). The V end was cut by 3 bases, the J end by 2 bases, with 10 bases between. Germline V gene sequence: CDR1 TSWWSYY, CDR2 QGS. The CDR3 loop spans 14 amino acids. CDR3 in DNA: TGTGCTCTTGGGGACCCTTCGAGAACCGATAAACTCATCTTT. Protein product: CALGDPSRTDKLIF.

Concerning this clone itself: TCRdb pairs this DNA with a much larger clone's protein that differs at residue 12, likely a read error; the protein shown was translated from the DNA. V usage is TRDV2 and J usage is TRDJ1, with D tentatively TRDD3 (5 bases). Germline lookup yields CDR1 GEAIGNYY and CDR2 EKD. The CDR3 length is 20 residues. The ends were cut back, 1 base at V and 0 bases at J, with 26 bases in the middle. CDR3 nucleotide sequence: TGTGCCTGTGACACGATTCGCCCGCCTGGTGGGGAACCTGACACCGATAAACTCATCTTT. Its translation is CACDTIRPPGGEPDTDKLIF.

Concerning this clone itself: A read error likely explains this, since a far larger clone differs by one base. The rearrangement joins TRDV2 to TRDJ1; TRDD3 matches at 10 bases. Per the germline V gene, CDR1 is GEAIGNYY and CDR2 is EKD. The CDR3 consists of 18 residues. CDR3 sequence: CSCDPISTGGLSTDKLIF. Here the CDR3 DNA reads TGTTCCTGTGACCCAATCAGTACTGGGGGATTATCCACCGATAAACTCATCTTT.

Comment on this clone: TCRdb has a much larger clone's protein, which differs at residue 6 from the translation of this DNA, likely because of a read error; what is shown is the protein translated from the DNA. J is TRDJ1 and V is TRDV2; D not certain. This CDR3 comprises 15 residues. The germline V gene has CDR1 GEAIGNYY and CDR2 EKD. Trimming left V 0 bases short and J 0 bases short, with 10 bases between. Here the CDR3 DNA reads TGTGCCTGTGACACCATGGGAGGATACACCGATAAACTCATCTTT. Translating it yields CACDTMGGYTDKLIF.

This clone is categorized as medium-sized (0.01 to 0.1%). A read error may explain this, as a much larger clone is one base away. This sample also contains other DNA sequences that code for the same CDR3. CDR3 DNA sequence: TGTGCCTGTGACACGATTACCCAGCATACCGACAAACTCATCTTT. Amino acids: CACDTITQHTDKLIF. The chain links TRDV2 to TRDJ1; D not resolved. Germline CDR1 reads GEAIGNYY; CDR2 reads EKD. The CDR3 length is 15 residues.

This clone rates as medium-sized. The V call is TRDV2, the J call TRDJ1; 13 bases match TRDD3. The CDR3 has 18 residues. Losses at the gene ends were 3 bases for V and 0 bases for J; bases not matched to a gene: 9. Per germline, CDR1 GEAIGNYY and CDR2 EKD. The CDR3: CACDVLLGDTQDTDKLIF. In DNA form, the CDR3 reads TGTGCCTGTGACGTTTTACTGGGGGATACGCAGGACACCGATAAACTCATCTTT.

This chain's CDR3 is CACDTVLGDKDKLIF. The CDR3 nucleotides read TGTGCCTGTGACACCGTTCTGGGGGACAAGGATAAACTCATCTTT. The chain is built from TRDV2 and TRDJ1; 8 nucleotides match TRDD3. The CDR3 spans 15 residues. Per germline, CDR1 GEAIGNYY and CDR2 EKD. Trimming removed 0 bases from V and 5 bases from J; junction bases left unmatched: 7.

Comments on this clone: TCRdb's entry gives the protein of a much larger clone, which mismatches this DNA's translation at residue 4, likely from a read error; the protein reported here is translated from the DNA. The rearrangement links TRDV2 to TRDJ3; D is unresolved. Per the germline V gene, CDR1 is GEAIGNYY and CDR2 is EKD. Trimming took off 5 bases at V and 2 bases at J, with 15 bases between the two ends. CDR3 size: 17 residues. In DNA form, the CDR3 reads TGTGCCTGTGGCAAGTCTGGCCCTACCTGGGACACCCGACAGATGTTTTTC. This gives the protein CACGKSGPTWDTRQMFF.